The T cell receptor beta chain described here comes from a study of shared clonotypes between healthy human individuals. TCRdb's copy holds only in-frame clones and misses some; the assay was immunoSEQ multiplex PCR. This table holds roughly 1,500,000 clones, approximately 98% found once. With 1 base removed from V and 6 bases from J, the gap between germline ends came to 9 bases. CDR3 size: 13 residues. Germline-derived CDR1 and CDR2 are SGHDN and FVKESK. Every donor was a Caucasian adult from Nashville, Tennessee. V is TRBV14 and J is TRBJ2-5; no clear D. Sequencing was done on a sample of naive CD4+ T cells sorted from blood. The subset was: CD45RA+ positively selected. The receptor was isolated from a man in his thirties or forties in good health. The CDR3 region has the DNA TGTGCCAGCAGCCAAGGCCTGGAACAGACCCAGTACTTC. This gives the protein CASSQGLEQTQYF. Supplemented by reference TRBV14 and TRBJ2-5, the full variable domain reads EAGVTQFPSHSVIEKGQTVTLRCDPISGHDNLYWYRRVMGKEIKFLLHFVKESKQDESGMPNNRFLAERTGGTYSTLKVQPAELEDSGVYFCASSQGLEQTQYFGPGTRLLVL.